This TCR beta chain was identified in a study of identical twins. TCRdb reprocessed the 5' RACE reads via MiXCR and lists one record per CDR3 protein. The sample has some 210,000 distinct CDR3 sequences, approximately 16% seen once. Germline V gene lookup returns CDR1 SGHVS and CDR2 FNYEAQ. This CDR3 region has 13 residues. V dropped 6 bases and J dropped 8 bases, with 14 bases sitting between them. In addition, the sample was reused for a study of T cells expressing NK-cell markers. That source reports: The study found dominant NKG2C+ clonotypes at roughly 1.0-8% of CD8+ T cells in roughly six donors. Uncertainty persisted over the HCMV specificity of expanded NKG2C+ T cell clones.

The receptor comes from a woman under 30 in good health. What was sequenced was CD8+ T cells sorted from blood. This rearrangement joins TRBV7-6 to TRBJ2-1, with D uncertain. The CDR3 coding sequence is TGTGCCAGCAGTCGGACGCCCGTCGATGAGCAGTTCTTC. Residues: CASSRTPVDEQFF.